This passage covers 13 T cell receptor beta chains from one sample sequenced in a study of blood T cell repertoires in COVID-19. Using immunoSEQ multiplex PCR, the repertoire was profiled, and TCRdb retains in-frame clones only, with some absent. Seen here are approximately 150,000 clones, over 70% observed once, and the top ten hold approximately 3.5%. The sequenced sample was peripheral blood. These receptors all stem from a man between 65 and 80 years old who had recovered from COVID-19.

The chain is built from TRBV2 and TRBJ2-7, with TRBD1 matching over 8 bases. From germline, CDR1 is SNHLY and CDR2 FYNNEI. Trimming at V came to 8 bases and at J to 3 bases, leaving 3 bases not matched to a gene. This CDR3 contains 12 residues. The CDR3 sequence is CASQGAGYEQYF. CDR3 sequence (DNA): TGTGCCAGCCAGGGGGCGGGCTACGAGCAGTACTTC.

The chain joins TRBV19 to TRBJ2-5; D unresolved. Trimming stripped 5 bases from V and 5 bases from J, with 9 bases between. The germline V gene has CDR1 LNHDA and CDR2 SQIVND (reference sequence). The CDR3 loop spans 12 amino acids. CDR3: CASSPPGETQYF. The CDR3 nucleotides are TGTGCCAGTAGTCCCCCCGGGGAGACCCAGTACTTC.

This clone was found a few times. The CDR3 DNA sequence: TGTGCCACCAGTGATCCCGGGACTAGCGGGACGGCAGATACGCAGTATTTT. Protein sequence: CATSDPGTSGTADTQYF. This sequence joins TRBV24-1 and TRBJ2-3; 13 nucleotides line up with TRBD2. The CDR3 runs 17 residues. Germline V gives CDR1 KGHDR, CDR2 SFDVKD. V dropped 3 bases and J dropped 4; count of bases not matched to a gene: 6.

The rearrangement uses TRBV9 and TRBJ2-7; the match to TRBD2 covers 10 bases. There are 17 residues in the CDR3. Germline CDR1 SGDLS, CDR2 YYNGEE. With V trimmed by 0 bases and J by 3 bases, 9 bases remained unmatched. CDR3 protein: CASSVESRTSGFYEQYF. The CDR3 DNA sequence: TGTGCCAGCAGCGTAGAAAGCAGGACTAGCGGTTTCTACGAGCAGTACTTC.

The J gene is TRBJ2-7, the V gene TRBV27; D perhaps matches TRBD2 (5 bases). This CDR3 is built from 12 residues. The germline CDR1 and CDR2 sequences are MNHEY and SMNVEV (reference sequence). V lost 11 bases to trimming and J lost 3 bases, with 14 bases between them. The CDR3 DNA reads TGTGCCGTCCGGGATCTAGACTACGAGCAGTACTTC. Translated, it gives CAVRDLDYEQYF.

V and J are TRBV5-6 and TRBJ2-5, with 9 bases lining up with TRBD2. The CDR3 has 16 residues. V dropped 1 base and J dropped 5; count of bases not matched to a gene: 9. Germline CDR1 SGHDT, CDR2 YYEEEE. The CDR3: CASSLPPAGGRETQYF. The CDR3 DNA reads TGTGCCAGCAGCTTGCCCCCAGCGGGAGGCCGGGAGACCCAGTACTTC.

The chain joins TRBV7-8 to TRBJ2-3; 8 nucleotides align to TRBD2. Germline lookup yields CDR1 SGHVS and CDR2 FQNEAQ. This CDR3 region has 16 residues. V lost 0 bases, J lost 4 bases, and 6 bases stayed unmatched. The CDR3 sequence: CASSLAIARGADTQYF. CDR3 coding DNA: TGTGCCAGCAGCTTAGCTATAGCGCGGGGGGCAGATACGCAGTATTTT.

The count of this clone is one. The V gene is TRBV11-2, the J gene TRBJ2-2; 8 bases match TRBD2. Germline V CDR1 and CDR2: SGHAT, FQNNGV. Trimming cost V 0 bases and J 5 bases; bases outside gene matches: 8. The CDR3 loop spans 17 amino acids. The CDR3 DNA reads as TGTGCCAGCAGCTTAGAGCCAGCGGGAGTAGGTACCGGGGAGCTGTTTTTT. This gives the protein CASSLEPAGVGTGELFF.

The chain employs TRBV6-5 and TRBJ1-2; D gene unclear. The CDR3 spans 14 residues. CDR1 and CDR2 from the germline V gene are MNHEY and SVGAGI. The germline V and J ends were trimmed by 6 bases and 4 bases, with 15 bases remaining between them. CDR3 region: CASRLLRVGYGYTF. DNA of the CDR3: TGTGCCAGCAGACTCCTGCGGGTCGGCTATGGCTACACCTTC.

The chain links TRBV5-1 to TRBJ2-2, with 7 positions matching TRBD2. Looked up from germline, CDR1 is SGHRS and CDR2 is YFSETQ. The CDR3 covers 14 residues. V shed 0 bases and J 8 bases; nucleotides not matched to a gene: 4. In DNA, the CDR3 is TGCGCCAGCAGCTTGGTCGCGGGAGCAGGGGAGCTGTTTTTT. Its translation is CASSLVAGAGELFF.

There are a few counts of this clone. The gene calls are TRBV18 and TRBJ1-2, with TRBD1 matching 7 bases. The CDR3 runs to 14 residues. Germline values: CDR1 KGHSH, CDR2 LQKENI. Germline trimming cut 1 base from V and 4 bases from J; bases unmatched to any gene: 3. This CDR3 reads CASSPQGATYGYTF. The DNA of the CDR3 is TGTGCCAGCTCACCACAGGGGGCGACCTATGGCTACACCTTC.

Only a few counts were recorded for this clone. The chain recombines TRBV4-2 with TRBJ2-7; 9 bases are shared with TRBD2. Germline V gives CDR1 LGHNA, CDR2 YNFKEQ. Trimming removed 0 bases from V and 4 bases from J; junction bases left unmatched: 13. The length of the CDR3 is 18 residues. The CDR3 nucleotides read TGTGCCAGCAGCCAAGAAGAAGCGGCAGCTAGCGGGAAGTACGAGCAGTACTTC. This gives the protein CASSQEEAAASGKYEQYF.

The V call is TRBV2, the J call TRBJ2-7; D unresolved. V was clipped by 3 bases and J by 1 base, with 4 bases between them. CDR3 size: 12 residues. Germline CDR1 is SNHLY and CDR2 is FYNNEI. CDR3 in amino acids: CASSDYSYEQYF. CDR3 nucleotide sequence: TGTGCCAGCAGTGACTATTCCTACGAGCAGTACTTC.